This record looks at one T cell receptor beta chain sequence and its context. The antigen it binds to is not known. No base qualities exist here, and no much larger clone lies one base off it. This entry comes from a study of OX40 agonist ivuxolimab in advanced cancers. Describing the broader study: The costimulatory receptor OX40 (CD134) was targeted by ivuxolimab, a fully human IgG2 agonistic monoclonal antibody. Intravenous ivuxolimab was administered to patients every 2 weeks at six dose levels: 0.01, 0.1, 0.3, 1.5, 3 and 10 mg/kg. Of the approximately 50 dose-escalation patients, hepatocellular carcinoma was present in around 20, melanoma in roughly 15, renal cell carcinoma in 9 and head and neck cancer in 9. The dose-escalation cohort was 82.7% male with a mean age of about 60 years, ranging from roughly 20 to 80. Prior anti-PD-1, anti-PD-L1 or anti-CTLA-4 therapy was permitted, and roughly two fifths of dose-escalation patients had received checkpoint inhibitors. Partial responses were achieved by three dose-escalation patients, of whom one had hepatocellular carcinoma and two had cutaneous melanoma. Peripheral TCRbeta sequencing was intended to test whether TCR sequence diversity was altered and clonal T-cell expansion was caused by ivuxolimab. The monotherapy dose-escalation portion (N ≈ 57 patients) of the phase I ivuxolimab trial is reported in the paper.

What the work shows at the level of the full study, not this receptor alone: Low levels of normalized T-cell clonal expansion were also seen in some patients who did not respond. At doses of 0.1 to 3.0 mg/kg, clonal expansion of both CD4+ and CD8+ blood T cells was observed from baseline to week 6. On average, CD8+ T cells showed more expanded clones than CD4+ T cells after ivuxolimab. In the 0.1-3.0 mg/kg groups, partial responders were among the patients with the lowest normalized peripheral clonal expansion, particularly in CD8+ T cells. Which antigens the clonally expanded peripheral T cells were specific for was not determined.

Patients with autoimmune disease history or receiving systemic immunosuppression were excluded from the trial. Peripheral blood for TCR sequencing was collected from all dose cohorts at baseline, on cycle 4 day 1, and on cycle 7 day 1. The samples were taken from a phase I, first-in-human, multicenter, open-label dose-escalation trial of ivuxolimab. Adults with locally advanced or metastatic head and neck squamous cell, hepatocellular, melanoma or renal cell carcinoma were enrolled in the trial. Before TCR sequencing, CD4+ T cells and CD8+ T cells from peripheral blood were sorted into separate populations. To sequence the TCRbeta CDR3 region, genomic DNA was isolated from the sorted cells. TCRbeta CDR3 regions were sequenced using the immunoSEQ Assay. The immuneACCESS repertoire file appears here via TCRdb, limited to in-frame rearrangements. These files lack a portion of the clones; in checked studies, under half of the deficit traces to unresolved V genes, and the cause of the others is not known. The table for this sample lists about 83,000 clones; roughly 89% of them were counted only once. Of the sample, 6.5% to 8.5% falls within the top ten clones.

The source is an adult with an advanced solid tumor such as melanoma, head and neck, liver or kidney cancer. The source was CD4+ or CD8+ T cells sorted from blood, collected in a trial of the OX40 agonist ivuxolimab.

The nucleotides read TGCGCCAGCAGCCAAGACGAAGGGAACGGCAATCAGCCCCAGCATTTT. This sequence encodes CASSQDEGNGNQPQHF. The chain couples TRBV4-3 to TRBJ1-5, with no reliable assignment of the D segment. For CDR1 and CDR2, the germline V gene lists LGHNA and YSLEER. The CDR3 spans 16 residues, from the cysteine through the phenylalanine. Solely the CDR3 DNA is kept, with 48 bases framed from the first base. Deletion took 0 bases off V and 2 bases off J, with a span of 11 bases between the germline ends.